These 15 T cell receptor beta chains were sequenced from one sample in a study of T cells after yellow fever vaccination. TCRdb fed the 5' RACE reads into MiXCR, producing one record per CDR3 protein. The sample records 60,000 to 75,000 distinct CDR3 sequences, approximately 7% being singletons. The material sequenced was CD8+ T cells sorted from PBMCs, taken around 45 days after the first yellow fever vaccination. These receptors all stem from a man aged 18 to 35 who received the YFV17D yellow fever vaccine.

This clonotype was seen a few times. The chain couples TRBV3-1 to TRBJ2-3, with a tentative D call TRBD2 (5 bases). The V end lost 4 bases, the J end lost 2 bases, and 7 bases lay between the germline ends. The CDR3 has 13 residues. Germline-derived CDR1 and CDR2 are LGHDT and YNNKEL (reference sequence). CDR3 loop: CASSRGATDTQYF. CDR3 nucleotide sequence: TGTGCCAGCAGCCGGGGAGCCACAGATACGCAGTATTTT.

Many counts were recorded for this clonotype. J is TRBJ1-2 and V is TRBV12-3 or TRBV12-4, with 7 bases identical to TRBD1. The junction had 10 bases not matched to a gene; V was cut back by 6 bases and J by 0 bases. This CDR3 comprises 16 residues. CDR3 protein: CASSTTNRGPNYGYTF. DNA for the CDR3: TGTGCCAGCAGCACGACTAACAGGGGTCCTAACTATGGCTACACCTTC.

This clonotype was observed many times. This chain links TRBV7-9 with TRBJ1-6, with a weak D call TRBD1 (5 bases). Per the germline V gene, CDR1 is SEHNR and CDR2 is FQNEAQ (reference sequence). This CDR3 spans 14 amino acids. Trimming cost V 4 bases and J 6 bases, with 10 bases left between them. DNA for the CDR3: TGTGCCAGCAGCTGGGAGGACACTAATTCACCCCTCCACTTT. It is translated as CASSWEDTNSPLHF. The whole variable domain, remainder taken from reference TRBV7-9 and TRBJ1-6, is DTGVSQNPRHKITKRGQNVTFRCDPISEHNRLYWYRQTLGQGPEFLTYFQNEAQLEKSRLLSDRFSAERPKGSFSTLEIQRTEQGDSAMYLCASSWEDTNSPLHFGNGTRLTVT.

This clonotype was counted at least ten times. The V gene is TRBV7-3, the J gene TRBJ2-5; 7 bases line up with TRBD1. CDR1 SGHTA and CDR2 FQGTGA come from the germline V gene. CDR3 length: 13 amino acids. V lost 6 bases, J lost 5 bases, and 6 bases stayed unmatched. CDR3 DNA: TGTGCCAGCAGTCAACAGGGGACGGAGACCCAGTACTTC. This gives the protein CASSQQGTETQYF.

The table lists this clonotype with many counts. The chain combines TRBV9 with TRBJ2-7; D gene ambiguous. V lost 4 bases, J lost 6 bases, and 8 bases lay in between. The length of the CDR3 is 11 residues. Germline CDR1 SGDLS, CDR2 YYNGEE. The CDR3 loop reads CASSLGFEQYV. In DNA form, the CDR3 reads TGTGCCAGCAGCCTAGGGTTCGAGCAGTACGTC.

This clonotype was picked up one time. Germline and junction disagree at one end, which may indicate a read error. The chain employs TRBV7-8 and TRBJ2-3; 9 bases agree with TRBD1. The germline V gene encodes CDR1 SGHVS and CDR2 FQNEAQ. The length of the CDR3 is 19 residues. CDR3 in amino acids: CASSFFSSGTGTRTYTQYF. CDR3 DNA: TGTGCCAGCAGCTTTTTTTCTTCCGGGACAGGGACCCGCACATATACGCAGTATTTT.

This clonotype has a count of ten or more. The chain combines TRBV9 with TRBJ2-7, with D unclear. CDR3 length: 14 residues. Germline CDR1 and CDR2: SGDLS and YYNGEE. Trimming removed 3 bases at V and 0 bases at J, with 10 bases between. This CDR3 is CASSGPSSSYEQYF. CDR3 bases: TGTGCCAGCAGCGGACCGAGTAGCTCCTACGAGCAGTACTTC.

This clonotype was seen at least ten times. CDR3 region: CASSETGYEQYV. CDR3 nucleotides: TGTGCCAGCAGTGAGACGGGATACGAGCAGTACGTC. The J gene is TRBJ2-7, the V gene TRBV6-1; possibly TRBD2 for D (5 bases). The germline V and J ends were trimmed by 3 bases and 4 bases, with 7 bases remaining between them. The germline V gene has CDR1 MNHNS and CDR2 SASEGT. CDR3 length: 12 residues.

This clonotype was counted ten times or more. The CDR3 sequence is CASSLGPVTYEQYV. The CDR3 nucleotides read TGTGCCAGCAGTTTAGGTCCGGTTACCTACGAGCAGTACGTC. J is TRBJ2-7 and V is TRBV12-3 or TRBV12-4, with D unresolved. V lost 1 base to trimming and J lost 2 bases, with 9 bases between them. The CDR3 consists of 14 residues.

This sequence joins TRBV12-3 or TRBV12-4 and TRBJ1-3, with unresolved D. The V end lost 3 bases, the J end lost 2 bases, and 17 bases lay between the germline ends. This CDR3 spans 17 amino acids. The DNA of the CDR3 is TGTGCCAGCAGTTTTGGGCCATCTGCGACAACTGGAAACACCATATATTTT. It translates to CASSFGPSATTGNTIYF.

This clonotype showed up many times. The chain carries TRBV4-1 and TRBJ2-1; D may correspond to TRBD1 or TRBD2 (5 bases each). The CDR3 extends over 13 amino acids. CDR1 is MGHRA, CDR2 YSYEKL, per germline. Trimming removed 1 base at V and 10 bases at J, with 11 bases between. The CDR3 loop is CASSQVIRDEQFF. CDR3 DNA sequence: TGCGCCAGCAGCCAAGTCATACGGGACGAGCAGTTCTTC.

This clonotype was found many times. The chain uses TRBV12-3 or TRBV12-4 and TRBJ2-1; D remains ambiguous. This CDR3 has 15 residues. The V and J ends lost 6 bases and 10 bases respectively, with 22 bases between them. As DNA, the CDR3 is TGTGCCAGCAGCCCAACCCGTGTACCGTATGTAGAGCAGTTCTTC. Protein sequence: CASSPTRVPYVEQFF.

The chain has TRBV5-4 and TRBJ2-4; D is undetermined. Germline CDR1 SGHNT, CDR2 YYREEE (reference sequence). This CDR3 is built from 13 residues. Trimming shortened V by 1 base and J by 4 bases, and 6 bases separated the two germline ends. CDR3 DNA sequence: TGTGCCAGCAGCTTGAACGGAAAAAACATTCAGTACTTC. Its protein product is CASSLNGKNIQYF.

This clonotype was found many times. This rearrangement joins TRBV6-5 to TRBJ2-2; perhaps TRBD2 as D (5 bases). This CDR3 contains 15 residues. Germline V lookup: CDR1 MNHEY, CDR2 SVGAGI. Deletions cut 6 bases from V and 4 bases from J, with 15 bases between. The CDR3 coding sequence is TGTGCCAGCAGCCGAACCCGACGGGGCACCGGGGAGCTGTTTTTT. Translation: CASSRTRRGTGELFF.

This chain connects TRBV2 to TRBJ2-5; 8 bases map to TRBD1. The CDR3 is made up of 15 amino acids. V was clipped by 3 bases and J by 2 bases; unmatched bases: 5. Germline values: CDR1 SNHLY, CDR2 FYNNEI. Here the CDR3 DNA reads TGTGCCAGCAGTGATTCTTGGACAGGGCAAGAGACCCAGTACTTC. It encodes CASSDSWTGQETQYF.